These T cell receptor beta chains were read from a single sample in a study of cytomegalovirus exposure and HLA in healthy donors. Some clones are missing from TCRdb's copy, which holds only in-frame ones; the method was immunoSEQ multiplex PCR. The sample carries over 110,000 clones, 65% to 80% recorded once. Sequencing used PBMCs. All receptors come from a woman aged 45-59 years in good health and CMV-seropositive. Both conserved end residues are part of each CDR3. The order of the fields is V gene, clone size, J gene, D gene, CDR3 DNA, CDR3 protein. A D gene is named only where the DNA matches it firmly. A row's size may be missing; if present it is once, few, many or a size class.

>TRBV2|NA|TRBJ1-2|NA
TGTGCCGCGGAGGAAGGCAGGACCAACTATGGCTACACCTTC
CAAEEGRTNYGYTF
>TRBV7-8|NA|TRBJ2-5|NA
TGTGCCAGCAGCTTAGCGAGGGTCGTCCAAGAGACCCAGTACTTC
CASSLARVVQETQYF
>TRBV5-1|NA|TRBJ2-7|TRBD2
TGCGCCAGCAGCTTGGGGCTAGCGGGGGCCTACGAGCAGTACTTC
CASSLGLAGAYEQYF
>TRBV29-1|few|TRBJ2-3|NA
TGCGGAATACTAGTTGGAGATACGCAGTATTTT
CGILVGDTQYF
>TRBV6-6|NA|TRBJ1-1|NA
TGTGCCAGCAGTTCACGGGAACCGAACACTGAAGCTTTCTTT
CASSSREPNTEAFF
>TRBV19|NA|TRBJ1-5|NA
TGTGCCAGTAGCTCGCTGACACATAGCAATCAGCCCCAGCATTTT
CASSSLTHSNQPQHF
>TRBV4-3|NA|TRBJ2-1|TRBD2
TGCGCCAGCAGCCGCGTACGCGGGGGGCAGGGGCACAATGAGCAGTTCTTC
CASSRVRGGQGHNEQFF
>TRBV21-1|NA|TRBJ1-6|NA
TGTGCCAGCAGCAAAGCGCCGGAGGGGGCGCGGACCTATAATTCACCCCTCCACTTT
CASSKAPEGARTYNSPLHF
>TRBV6-1|NA|TRBJ2-7|NA
TGTGCCAGCAGTGAAGAGTACGGTTACTACGAGCAGTACTTC
CASSEEYGYYEQYF
>TRBV19|few|TRBJ1-6|NA
TGTGCCAGTAGTTTCTTCAGCGACCTGAGCTATAATTCACCCCTCCACTTT
CASSFFSDLSYNSPLHF
>TRBV5-1|few|TRBJ1-6|TRBD1
TGCGCCAGCAGCACGGGACAGACTAATTCACCCCTCCACTTT
CASSTGQTNSPLHF
>TRBV19|NA|TRBJ2-5|TRBD2
TGTGCCAGTAGTATCACCCCTAGCGGAGAGACCCAGTACTTC
CASSITPSGETQYF
>TRBV5-1|NA|TRBJ1-6|TRBD1
TGCGCCAGCAGCTTTGGGACAGGGAATTCACCCCTCCACTTT
CASSFGTGNSPLHF
>TRBV4-1|NA|TRBJ2-5|NA
TGCGCCAGCAGTCCCCAGGACGCAGGCGGGGTGACCCAGTACTTC
CASSPQDAGGVTQYF
>TRBV30|once|TRBJ1-2|NA
TGTGCCTGGAGTTCGGGGTTCTATGGCTACACCTTC
CAWSSGFYGYTF
>TRBV28|NA|TRBJ2-7|TRBD1
TGTGCCAGCTGGGGAAACCGGGACAGGGGTGCCGAGCAGTACTTC
CASWGNRDRGAEQYF
>TRBV2|NA|TRBJ1-5|NA
TGTGCCAGCAGTCGAGTACAGGATCAGCCCCAGCATTTT
CASSRVQDQPQHF